These 6 T cell receptor beta chains share one sample of origin, sequenced in a study of CD8+CD57+ T cells in acquired aplastic anemia. Patients chosen for sequencing had shown CD8+CD57+ cell expansion by flow cytometry. TCR beta VDJ and CDR3 were profiled, and genomic DNA was the template. MiXCR, applied by TCRdb to the reads, yields one record per CDR3 protein. Here the sample spans more than 95,000 distinct CDR3 sequences, 40% being singletons. Sequences were obtained from sorted CD4+, CD8+, or CD8+CD57+ T cells (not recorded which) from PBMCs. The receptors derive from a human donor with aplastic anemia.

The chain links TRBV6-8 to TRBJ1-4; D may be TRBD1 (5 bases). V lost 2 bases, J lost 9 bases, and 16 bases lay in between. Germline CDR1 and CDR2: MNHGY and SAAAGT. There are 15 residues in the CDR3. The CDR3 sequence: CASSYPAGAAQKLFF. The CDR3 DNA sequence: TGTGCCAGCAGTTACCCTGCCGGGGCCGCTCAAAAACTGTTTTTT.

This clonotype was found many times. This chain uses TRBV7-7 with TRBJ2-1, with 12 positions matching TRBD2. In germline, CDR1 is SSHAT, CDR2 FNYEAQ (reference sequence). With V trimmed by 5 bases and J by 6 bases, 5 bases remained unmatched. This CDR3 comprises 15 residues. The chain's CDR3 is CASSRTSGGFNEQFF. The CDR3 coding sequence is TGTGCCAGCAGCCGCACTAGCGGGGGGTTCAATGAGCAGTTCTTC.

At least ten counts were recorded for this clonotype. This chain joins TRBV5-1 and TRBJ1-2; 7 bases are shared with TRBD1. The CDR3 totals 14 residues. V lost 7 bases to trimming and J lost 2 bases; unmatched junction nucleotides: 8. The germline gives CDR1 SGHRS, CDR2 YFSETQ. The CDR3 region is CASRPGTDNYGYTF. The CDR3 nucleotides read TGCGCCAGCCGTCCCGGGACAGACAACTATGGCTACACCTTC.

V gene TRBV10-3 combines with J gene TRBJ2-7; the D is unclear. In germline, CDR1 is ENHRY, CDR2 SYGVKD. CDR3 length equals 12 residues. V shed 2 bases and J shed 6 bases, with 8 bases lying between them. Here the CDR3 reads CAISEPPTEQYF. CDR3 nucleotides: TGTGCCATCAGTGAGCCACCGACCGAGCAGTACTTC.

The gene calls are TRBV19 and TRBJ1-2, with 10 nucleotides matching TRBD1. Germline V gene lookup returns CDR1 LNHDA and CDR2 SQIVND (reference sequence). This CDR3 has 17 amino acids. With 5 bases clipped from V and 4 bases from J, the junction kept 13 bases outside the gene matches. In DNA, the CDR3 is TGTGCCAGTAGTCCCCGCCCCGGGACAGGGGATCGCTATGGCTACACCTTC. This encodes CASSPRPGTGDRYGYTF.

The rearrangement joins TRBV6-1 to TRBJ2-5; TRBD1 is a possible D gene (5 bases). Germline CDR1 MNHNS, CDR2 SASEGT. This CDR3 contains 13 residues. V lost 7 bases and J 0 bases, leaving 9 bases between the germline ends. As DNA, the CDR3 is TGTGCCAGCACCCCAGGGAACCAAGAGACCCAGTACTTC. Translating gives CASTPGNQETQYF.